The 13 T cell receptor beta chains given below trace back to one sample, sequenced in a study of shared clonotypes between healthy human individuals (dated by TCRdb to 2019 to 2021). The method behind the library was the immunoSEQ multiplex PCR assay. Imported from immuneACCESS, the table was reduced by TCRdb to in-frame sequences with V and J called. These copies leave out some clones; in studies compared against another copy, an unresolved V gene accounts for under half, and the cause of the remainder is not known. Recorded for this sample are about 2.4 million clones; approximately 93% of them occurred a single time. Around 0.4% of the sample is held by the ten biggest clonotypes. The sample comprised naive CD4+ T cells from PBMCs. The sample's cell subset or site label, decoded: CD45RA+ positively selected. The source of these receptors is a man between 18 and 29 years old in good health. Some clones in this sample may be carry-over from other donors' samples.

V usage is TRBV7-3 and J usage is TRBJ2-5; TRBD2 matches at 9 bases. This CDR3 is 16 amino acids long. Trimming at V came to 5 bases and at J to 4 bases, leaving 11 bases not matched to a gene. Germline values: CDR1 SGHTA, CDR2 FQGTGA. The CDR3 loop is CASSPKAGGLGETQYF. The CDR3 DNA follows: TGTGCCAGCAGCCCTAAAGCGGGAGGTTTGGGAGAGACCCAGTACTTC.

J is TRBJ2-7 and V is TRBV5-5; 8 nucleotides agree with TRBD2. This CDR3 is built from 15 residues. V lost 3 bases, J lost 0 bases, and 5 bases stayed unmatched. Looked up from germline, CDR1 is SGHKS and CDR2 is YYEKEE (reference sequence). CDR3 coding DNA: TGTGCCAGCAGCTCCTCGGGGGGGTCCTCCTACGAGCAGTACTTC. Its protein is CASSSSGGSSYEQYF. The whole variable domain, filled in from reference TRBV5-5 and TRBJ2-7, reads DAGVTQSPTHLIKTRGQQVTLRCSPISGHKSVSWYQQVLGQGPQFIFQYYEKEERGRGNFPDRFSARQFPNYSSELNVNALLLGDSALYLCASSSSGGSSYEQYFGPGTRLTVT.

This clone has a handful of counts. This rearrangement joins TRBV29-1 to TRBJ1-1, with unresolved D. Germline CDR1 reads SQVTM; CDR2 reads ANQGSEA. The CDR3 is 13 residues long. V dropped 0 bases and J dropped 5 bases, with 10 bases sitting between them. The CDR3 protein is CSVEDREATEAFF. CDR3 DNA: TGCAGCGTTGAAGACCGGGAAGCGACTGAAGCTTTCTTT.

The chain recombines TRBV5-1 with TRBJ2-5, with 7 bases lining up with TRBD2. J was trimmed by 3 bases and V by 0 bases; bases with no gene match: 5. This CDR3 is built from 15 residues. The germline CDR1 and CDR2 sequences are SGHRS and YFSETQ. The CDR3 reads CASSLVGGGEETQYF. The CDR3 DNA is TGCGCCAGCAGCTTGGTCGGTGGGGGGGAAGAGACCCAGTACTTC.

V gene TRBV5-1 combines with J gene TRBJ2-3, with 9 bases aligning to TRBD1. V lost 3 bases and J lost 4; bases outside the gene matches: 3. The CDR3 spans 14 residues. Germline V gene data show CDR1 as SGHRS and CDR2 as YFSETQ. CDR3 in amino acids: CASSSGTGPDTQYF. The CDR3 DNA follows: TGCGCCAGCAGCTCGGGGACAGGGCCAGATACGCAGTATTTT.

The chain employs TRBV19 and TRBJ1-1, with D possibly being TRBD1 (6 bases). Germline CDR1 LNHDA, CDR2 SQIVND (reference sequence). The CDR3 extends over 13 amino acids. V lost 8 bases and J 4 bases, leaving 14 bases between the germline ends. CDR3 sequence reads: CASGPQGGTEAFF. CDR3 sequence (DNA): TGTGCCAGTGGCCCCCAAGGGGGCACTGAAGCTTTCTTT.

This clone was seen once. J is TRBJ1-1 and V is TRBV5-1; a weak D match, TRBD1 (5 bases). The CDR3 length is 15 residues. Trimming stripped 2 bases from V and 0 bases from J, with 11 bases between. CDR1 is SGHRS, CDR2 YFSETQ, per germline. The CDR3 loop reads CASSLSTALNTEAFF. The CDR3 coding sequence is TGCGCCAGCAGCTTATCGACAGCCTTGAACACTGAAGCTTTCTTT.

The chain recombines TRBV27 with TRBJ1-1, with D possibly TRBD1 on 5 matching bases. V lost 4 bases and J lost 4, with 16 bases in between. The CDR3 extends over 15 amino acids. Germline assignment: CDR1 MNHEY and CDR2 SMNVEV (reference sequence). CDR3 sequence reads: CASSSFGTGSTEAFF. The CDR3 DNA reads TGTGCCAGCAGTTCCTTCGGGACTGGGAGCACTGAAGCTTTCTTT.

The chain combines TRBV6-1 with TRBJ1-1; D perhaps matches TRBD1 (5 bases). The V end lost 1 base, the J end lost 7 bases, and 7 bases lay between the germline ends. Germline values: CDR1 MNHNS, CDR2 SASEGT. The length of the CDR3 is 12 residues. The CDR3 sequence is CASSEVGGEAFF. The CDR3, as DNA: TGTGCCAGCAGTGAAGTGGGGGGTGAAGCTTTCTTT.

The rearrangement links TRBV9 to TRBJ2-5; 12 nucleotides align to TRBD2. The CDR3 totals 16 residues. CDR1 is SGDLS, CDR2 YYNGEE, per germline. Germline trimming cut 4 bases from V and 2 bases from J; bases unmatched to any gene: 6. DNA of the CDR3: TGTGCCAGCAGCCCTAGACTAGCGGGAGCTCAAGAGACCCAGTACTTC. It codes for CASSPRLAGAQETQYF. Supplemented by reference TRBV9 and TRBJ2-5, the full variable domain reads DSGVTQTPKHLITATGQRVTLRCSPRSGDLSVYWYQQSLDQGLQFLIQYYNGEERAKGNILERFSAQQFPDLHSELNLSSLELGDSALYFCASSPRLAGAQETQYFGPGTRLLVL.

The CDR3 sequence: CASGAGPEAYEQYF. CDR3 coding DNA: TGTGCCAGCGGCGCCGGTCCGGAGGCATACGAGCAGTACTTC. V is TRBV7-2 and J is TRBJ2-7, with D perhaps TRBD2 (5 bases). The CDR3 has 14 residues. The germline V and J ends were trimmed by 8 bases and 4 bases, with 18 bases remaining between them. CDR1 and CDR2 from the germline V gene are SGHTA and FQGNSA. The full variable domain, its missing parts supplied by reference TRBV7-2 and TRBJ2-7, is GAGVSQSPSNKVTEKGKDVELRCDPISGHTALYWYRQSLGQGLEFLIYFQGNSAPDKSGLPSDRFSAERTGGSVSTLTIQRTQQEDSAVYLCASGAGPEAYEQYFGPGTRLTVT.

V and J are TRBV5-4 and TRBJ2-2, with no clear D. V lost 7 bases and J 8 bases, leaving 6 bases between the germline ends. This CDR3 has 10 amino acids. Germline CDR1 SGHNT, CDR2 YYREEE (reference sequence). The CDR3 nucleotides read TGTGCCAGCCAGCTGGGGGAGCTGTTTTTT. As protein: CASQLGELFF.

This chain uses TRBV28 with TRBJ2-1; 7 positions match TRBD2. The CDR3 consists of 15 residues. J lost 7 bases, V lost 3 bases, and 9 bases had no gene match. Germline V lookup: CDR1 MDHEN, CDR2 SYDVKM. This CDR3 is CASSFPREALNEQFF. CDR3 coding DNA: TGTGCCAGCAGTTTCCCCCGGGAGGCTCTGAATGAGCAGTTCTTC.